This T cell receptor beta chain was documented in a study of CD8+CD57+ T cells in acquired aplastic anemia. Background on the study: Yields of DNA that came from sorted CD4+ and CD8+ cells averaged roughly 3.2 ug. Whole-study findings and limits: It was found that twenty-nine CD8+ CDR3 sequences were shared between patients and controls. Any difference that existed in CD8+ Simpson's diversity between patients and controls was not significant.

The CDR3 sequence is 21 residues long. Germline lookup yields CDR1 LNHDA and CDR2 SQIVND (reference sequence). With 6 bases removed from V and 4 bases from J, the gap between germline ends came to 36 bases. Individuals selected for sequencing had exhibited CD8+CD57+ cell expansion on flow cytometry. All patients had severe acquired aplastic anemia. TCR beta VDJ and CDR3 profiling used genomic DNA as template. TCRdb redid the calling of the reads with MiXCR, one entry per CDR3 protein. The table has around 200,000 distinct CDR3 sequences, around 50% seen once. This clonotype occurred a few times. Its antigen is not identified.

The chain uses TRBV19 and TRBJ1-2; a weak D match, TRBD1 (6 bases). The TCR originated in a human donor with aplastic anemia. Sequencing used sorted CD4+, CD8+, or CD8+CD57+ T cells (not recorded which) from PBMCs. The CDR3 bases are TGTGCCAGTAGGAACCAACGGGGGTCAAGCAGGGTCGGGGGCGATGGCTATGGCTACACCTTC. Its protein product is CASRNQRGSSRVGGDGYGYTF.